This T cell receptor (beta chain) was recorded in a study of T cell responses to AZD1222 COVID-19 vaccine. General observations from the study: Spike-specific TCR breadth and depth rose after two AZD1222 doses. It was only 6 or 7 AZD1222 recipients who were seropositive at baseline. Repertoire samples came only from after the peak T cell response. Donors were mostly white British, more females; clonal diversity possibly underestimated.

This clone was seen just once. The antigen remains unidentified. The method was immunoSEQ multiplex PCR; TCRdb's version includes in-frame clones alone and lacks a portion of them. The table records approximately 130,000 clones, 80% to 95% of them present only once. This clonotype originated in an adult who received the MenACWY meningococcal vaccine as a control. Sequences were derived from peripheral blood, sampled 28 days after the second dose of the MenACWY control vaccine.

The CDR3 loop is CASSQNPAADTQYF. In DNA form, the CDR3 reads TGCGCCAGCAGCCAAAACCCCGCTGCAGATACGCAGTATTTT. The V and J genes are TRBV4-1 and TRBJ2-3; D is unclear. V shed 2 bases and J shed 4 bases, with 10 bases lying between them. Per germline, CDR1 MGHRA and CDR2 YSYEKL. This CDR3 spans 14 amino acids.